Listed here are 26 T cell receptor beta chains from one sample, sequenced in a study of blood T cell repertoires in COVID-19. The repertoire was sequenced with immunoSEQ multiplex PCR; TCRdb's copy has only in-frame clones and lacks some. The sample consists of around 250,000 clones, 82% of them appearing once. Sequenced input: PBMCs or T cells enriched from blood (not recorded which). These receptors all come from a middle-aged man who had recovered from COVID-19.

This chain uses TRBV7-9 with TRBJ2-5, with no clear D. V lost 1 base to trimming and J lost 2 bases, with 5 bases between them. The CDR3 spans 13 residues. In germline, CDR1 is SEHNR, CDR2 FQNEAQ (reference sequence). The CDR3 spells CASSLDIQETQYF. DNA of the CDR3: TGTGCCAGCAGCTTAGACATACAAGAGACCCAGTACTTC.

The chain employs TRBV4-1 and TRBJ2-3, with D tentatively TRBD2 (6 bases). V was trimmed by 4 bases and J by 4 bases, leaving 24 bases between them. This CDR3 has 18 residues. The germline V gene encodes CDR1 MGHRA and CDR2 YSYEKL. CDR3 coding DNA: TGCGCCAGCAGCCGCGATGCTCTGGGACTTGGGGAGTCAGATACGCAGTATTTT. It encodes CASSRDALGLGESDTQYF.

V gene TRBV4-3 combines with J gene TRBJ1-3; 7 bases are a match to TRBD1. J was trimmed by 8 bases and V by 4 bases; bases with no gene match: 11. Germline CDR1 LGHNA, CDR2 YSLEER. This CDR3 contains 15 residues. The chain's CDR3 is CASSPSTGRADTIYF. Here the CDR3 DNA reads TGCGCCAGCAGCCCTTCGACAGGGCGAGCGGACACCATATATTTT.

J is TRBJ2-7 and V is TRBV10-1; D possibly corresponds to TRBD1 (5 bases). This CDR3 is 13 amino acids long. The V end lost 4 bases, the J end lost 5 bases, and 12 bases lay between the germline ends. Looked up from germline, CDR1 is WNHNN and CDR2 is SYGVQD (reference sequence). This CDR3 is CASSGPDINEQYF. Here the CDR3 DNA reads TGCGCCAGCAGTGGTCCGGACATAAACGAGCAGTACTTC.

This CDR3 reads CASRQRAGRHSRNEQYF. CDR3 bases: TGTGCCAGCAGGCAAAGAGCAGGCAGGCATTCCCGTAACGAGCAGTACTTC. V usage is TRBV13 and J usage is TRBJ2-7; D is unresolved. Germline loops: CDR1 PRHDT, CDR2 FYEKMQ (reference sequence). Deletions cut 6 bases from V and 5 bases from J, with 26 bases between. The CDR3 loop spans 17 amino acids.

The chain uses TRBV28 and TRBJ2-5; 9 bases are shared with TRBD1. This CDR3 contains 13 residues. The germline V gene has CDR1 MDHEN and CDR2 SYDVKM. Unmatched junction bases numbered 4, after V lost 6 bases and J lost 5 bases. The DNA for the CDR3 is TGTGCCAGCAGGGGACAGGGCTGGGAGACCCAGTACTTC. Its translation is CASRGQGWETQYF.

J is TRBJ1-5 and V is TRBV6-5, with D hard to call. Germline assignment: CDR1 MNHEY and CDR2 SVGAGI. Trimming stripped 0 bases from V and 5 bases from J, with 8 bases between. The CDR3 totals 14 residues. This chain's CDR3 is CASSYSTGYQPQHF. For the CDR3, the DNA is TGTGCCAGCAGTTACTCGACGGGGTATCAGCCCCAGCATTTT.

This chain links TRBV4-2 with TRBJ2-3, with TRBD2 identical over 7 bases. The CDR3 loop spans 17 amino acids. With V trimmed by 5 bases and J by 0 bases, 11 bases remained unmatched. The V gene's germline CDR1 is LGHNA and CDR2 YNFKEQ. In DNA, the CDR3 is TGTGCCAGCAGCGAGAAATCGAAGCGGGAAAGCACAGATACGCAGTATTTT. Translated: CASSEKSKRESTDTQYF.

This clone was found once. CDR3 region: CASSRADHSYNEQFF. CDR3 DNA sequence: TGTGCCAGCAGTCGAGCGGATCACTCCTACAATGAGCAGTTCTTC. The chain has TRBV28 and TRBJ2-1; D is possibly TRBD2 (5 bases). CDR1 and CDR2 from the germline V gene are MDHEN and SYDVKM. Trimming took off 5 bases at V and 0 bases at J, with 11 bases between the two ends. The length of the CDR3 is 15 residues.

This clone was seen just once. The same CDR3 also results from other DNA sequences found in this sample. The J gene is TRBJ1-5, the V gene TRBV5-1, with D possibly TRBD1 on 5 matching bases. Germline V gene data show CDR1 as SGHRS and CDR2 as YFSETQ. The length of the CDR3 is 14 residues. The V end lost 0 bases, the J end lost 4 bases, and 8 bases lay between the germline ends. Here the CDR3 DNA reads TGCGCCAGCAGCTTGGGGGGCCCTAATCAGCCCCAGCATTTT. As protein: CASSLGGPNQPQHF.

The chain employs TRBV15 and TRBJ1-3; 11 bases fit TRBD1. Trimming removed 2 bases from V and 4 bases from J; junction bases left unmatched: 13. The germline gives CDR1 LNHNV, CDR2 YYDKDF (reference sequence). The CDR3 totals 19 residues. Here the CDR3 reads CATSRSKDRGLNRGNTIYF. The CDR3 DNA reads as TGTGCCACCAGCAGATCCAAGGACAGGGGGCTTAACAGGGGAAACACCATATATTTT.

This chain connects TRBV28 to TRBJ1-3; 8 nucleotides match TRBD1. This CDR3 has 15 amino acids. V was pared by 5 bases and J by 2 bases, with 5 bases of the junction left unmatched. CDR1 MDHEN and CDR2 SYDVKM come from the germline V gene. The CDR3 DNA follows: TGTGCCAGCAGTATTCAACAGGGGGCTGGAAACACCATATATTTT. The encoded protein is CASSIQQGAGNTIYF.

This clone was observed a handful of times. CDR3 sequence: CASRLRDRGYEQYF. CDR3 bases: TGTGCCAGCAGACTTAGGGACAGGGGTTACGAGCAGTACTTC. The genes are TRBV27 and TRBJ2-7, with 10 bases lining up with TRBD1. The CDR3 extends over 14 amino acids. The trim removed 6 bases at V and 4 bases at J, leaving 6 bases unmatched. Germline CDR1 MNHEY, CDR2 SMNVEV (reference sequence).

The V call is TRBV7-2, the J call TRBJ2-5, with 12 bases fitting TRBD2. Looked up from germline, CDR1 is SGHTA and CDR2 is FQGNSA. This CDR3 contains 16 residues. The V segment lost 0 bases and the J segment 5 bases; nucleotides outside the gene matches: 4. CDR3 DNA: TGTGCCAGCAGCTTAGCGCTCCTAGCGGGAGGGGAGACCCAGTACTTC. Protein sequence: CASSLALLAGGETQYF.

CDR3 nucleotide sequence: TGTGCCAGCAGTTTAGGGCGAGCGGGGGGCGATGAGCAGTTCTTC. It encodes CASSLGRAGGDEQFF. The rearrangement joins TRBV28 to TRBJ2-1, with 9 bases matching TRBD2. Germline assignment: CDR1 MDHEN and CDR2 SYDVKM. The CDR3 contains 15 residues. The V segment lost 2 bases and the J segment 8 bases; nucleotides outside the gene matches: 7. Together with reference TRBV28 and TRBJ2-1, the CDR3 gives the full variable domain: DVKVTQSSRYLVKRTGEKVFLECVQDMDHENMFWYRQDPGLGLRLIYFSYDVKMKEKGDIPEGYSVSREKKERFSLILESASTNQTSMYLCASSLGRAGGDEQFFGPGTRLTVL.

The chain recombines TRBV10-3 with TRBJ2-4; tentative D call: TRBD1 (6 bases). CDR3 size: 13 residues. The germline gives CDR1 ENHRY, CDR2 SYGVKD. V was pared by 5 bases and J by 6 bases, with 11 bases between. CDR3 in DNA: TGTGCCATCAGTACCCTGGGGGCAAACATTCAGTACTTC. Translation: CAISTLGANIQYF.

J is TRBJ1-5 and V is TRBV5-8; D is uncertain. Germline V gene lookup returns CDR1 SGHTS and CDR2 YDEGEE. The CDR3 totals 12 residues. V was shortened by 2 bases and J by 2 bases, with 2 bases between the two germline ends. The CDR3 region has the DNA TGTGCCAGCAGCTTCGGCAATCAGCCCCAGCATTTT. Encoded protein: CASSFGNQPQHF.

This clone was observed once. The CDR3, as DNA: TGTGCCAGCAGCCAAGAGGGCAGATTTAGCTATGGCTACACCTTC. This gives the protein CASSQEGRFSYGYTF. The chain carries TRBV3-1 (or the pseudogene TRBV3-2) and TRBJ1-2; D gene uncertain. Looked up from germline, CDR1 is LGHDT and CDR2 is YNNKEL (reference sequence). The CDR3 has 15 amino acids. V gave up 0 bases and J gave up 4 bases, with 12 bases separating them.

The V call is TRBV15, the J call TRBJ1-1; 8 nucleotides agree with TRBD1. Germline V gene data show CDR1 as LNHNV and CDR2 as YYDKDF (reference sequence). J lost 2 bases, V lost 7 bases, and 12 bases had no gene match. The CDR3 is made up of 16 amino acids. CDR3 nucleotide sequence: TGTGCCACCACCCCCCGAGCCGACAGGGGTAACACTGAAGCTTTCTTT. Translated: CATTPRADRGNTEAFF.

The CDR3 DNA follows: TGTGCCAGTAGTGCCCGGGACAGGGACCTCTATGGCTACACCTTC. This sequence encodes CASSARDRDLYGYTF. V gene TRBV19 combines with J gene TRBJ1-2; TRBD1 aligns across 9 bases. Trimming cost V 5 bases and J 4 bases; bases outside gene matches: 8. The germline V gene has CDR1 LNHDA and CDR2 SQIVND (reference sequence). This CDR3 is 15 amino acids long.

The J gene is TRBJ2-4, the V gene TRBV5-1, with 7 nucleotides matching TRBD1. CDR1 SGHRS and CDR2 YFSETQ come from the germline V gene. Germline trimming cut 4 bases from V and 6 bases from J; bases unmatched to any gene: 7. The CDR3 runs to 14 residues. This chain's CDR3 is CASSPGTATNIQYF. For the CDR3, the DNA is TGCGCCAGCAGCCCGGGGACAGCAACAAACATTCAGTACTTC.

The CDR3: CASSSQGGQPQHF. The CDR3 DNA reads TGTGCCAGCAGCTCTCAGGGGGGTCAGCCCCAGCATTTT. The chain links TRBV5-6 to TRBJ1-5, with 7 nucleotides matching TRBD1. This CDR3 contains 13 residues. Germline loops: CDR1 SGHDT, CDR2 YYEEEE. V lost 3 bases, J lost 6 bases, and 3 bases stayed unmatched.

The chain employs TRBV6-5 and TRBJ1-3; possibly TRBD1 for D (5 bases). Germline lookup yields CDR1 MNHEY and CDR2 SVGAGI. Trimming took off 6 bases at V and 5 bases at J, with 14 bases between the two ends. CDR3 length: 14 amino acids. The CDR3 is CASSTEGRRNTIYF. The CDR3 nucleotides read TGTGCCAGCAGCACGGAGGGGAGAAGAAACACCATATATTTT.

The chain employs TRBV20-1 and TRBJ2-1; no clear D gene. The V end lost 3 bases, the J end lost 5 bases, and 8 bases lay between the germline ends. The CDR3 loop spans 12 amino acids. The germline V gene has CDR1 DFQATT and CDR2 SNEGSKA (reference sequence). CDR3 coding DNA: TGCAGTGCTAGTGAACTCAACAATGAGCAGTTCTTC. It translates to CSASELNNEQFF.

The gene calls are TRBV5-1 and TRBJ2-2; no clear D. Per the germline V gene, CDR1 is SGHRS and CDR2 is YFSETQ. Trimming pared 4 bases from V and 8 bases from J, leaving 12 bases between. The CDR3 has 13 residues. The CDR3 sequence: CASSSLASGELFF. The DNA for the CDR3 is TGCGCCAGCAGCAGTTTAGCATCGGGGGAGCTGTTTTTT.

The chain has TRBV29-1 and TRBJ2-3, with D maybe TRBD2 (7 bases). The CDR3 has 15 residues. Per the germline V gene, CDR1 is SQVTM and CDR2 is ANQGSEA. Deletions cut 8 bases from V and 4 bases from J, with 22 bases between. The DNA for the CDR3 is TGCAGCTCCGATCTGGGGGAGGGGGGCCCAGATACGCAGTATTTT. Protein: CSSDLGEGGPDTQYF.